Each of the 7 T cell receptor beta chains below was sequenced from the same sample in a study of blood T cell repertoires in COVID-19. Profiled with immunoSEQ multiplex PCR; TCRdb holds only in-frame clones, not every one. The sample yields about 120,000 clones, 85% seen once. Sequencing used peripheral blood. The source of these receptors is a woman of 80 years or more with acute or convalescent COVID-19.

The genes are TRBV7-2 and TRBJ2-3; D remains unclear. Trimming removed 3 bases from V and 0 bases from J, with 7 bases in between. From germline, CDR1 is SGHTA and CDR2 FQGNSA. This CDR3 comprises 14 residues. The CDR3 region has the DNA TGTGCCAGCAGCTTCTATGGTAGCACAGATACGCAGTATTTT. This translates into CASSFYGSTDTQYF.

In its sample, this clone was seen a few times. The gene calls are TRBV9 and TRBJ1-1, with D unresolved. The CDR3 is 12 amino acids. Germline V CDR1 and CDR2: SGDLS, YYNGEE. The V and J ends lost 5 bases and 2 bases respectively, with 7 bases between them. The DNA for the CDR3 is TGTGCCAGCAGTATGGCCAACACTGAAGCTTTCTTT. Amino acid sequence: CASSMANTEAFF.

The chain uses TRBV29-1 and TRBJ1-1; weak D call: TRBD1 (5 bases). V lost 6 bases to trimming and J lost 3 bases, with 17 bases between them. The germline V gene encodes CDR1 SQVTM and CDR2 ANQGSEA. The CDR3 runs 14 residues. CDR3 sequence: CSVYPYDSHTEAFF. The CDR3 region has the DNA TGCAGCGTCTATCCTTACGACAGTCACACTGAAGCTTTCTTT. Combining the CDR3 with reference TRBV29-1 and TRBJ1-1 gives the whole variable domain SAVISQKPSRDICQRGTSLTIQCQVDSQVTMMFWYRQQPGQSLTLIATANQGSEATYESGFVIDKFPISRPNLTFSTLTVSNMSPEDSSIYLCSVYPYDSHTEAFFGQGTRLTVV.

J is TRBJ1-1 and V is TRBV29-1, with TRBD1 matching 7 bases. V dropped 7 bases and J dropped 1; count of bases not matched to a gene: 6. Germline CDR1 SQVTM, CDR2 ANQGSEA. The CDR3 contains 13 residues. CDR3 bases: TGCAGCGCCGCGACAGGGTCGAACACTGAAGCTTTCTTT. Residues: CSAATGSNTEAFF.

This clone appeared once. The V call is TRBV2, the J call TRBJ2-5; the D gene is possibly TRBD1 (6 bases). The germline V gene encodes CDR1 SNHLY and CDR2 FYNNEI. The CDR3 spans 13 residues. V was clipped by 8 bases and J by 3 bases, with 13 bases between them. The CDR3 region is CASSGNREETQYF. DNA of the CDR3: TGTGCCAGCTCGGGTAACAGGGAAGAGACCCAGTACTTC.

V and J are TRBV12-1 and TRBJ1-5. TRBV12-1 is a pseudogene segment. This CDR3 has 16 amino acids. The CDR3, as DNA: TGTGCCAGCAGCTTTGTGCACGGGGATAGCAATCAGCCCCAGCATTTT. Its translation: CASSFVHGDSNQPQHF.

The chain uses TRBV7-3 and TRBJ1-1, with D possibly matching TRBD1 (5 bases). The CDR3 has 15 amino acids. CDR1 is SGHTA, CDR2 FQGTGA, per germline. Trimming pared 5 bases from V and 3 bases from J, leaving 16 bases between. CDR3 sequence (DNA): TGTGCCAGCAGCGCACAGGCCGGGCGTGACACTGAAGCTTTCTTT. Encoded protein: CASSAQAGRDTEAFF.